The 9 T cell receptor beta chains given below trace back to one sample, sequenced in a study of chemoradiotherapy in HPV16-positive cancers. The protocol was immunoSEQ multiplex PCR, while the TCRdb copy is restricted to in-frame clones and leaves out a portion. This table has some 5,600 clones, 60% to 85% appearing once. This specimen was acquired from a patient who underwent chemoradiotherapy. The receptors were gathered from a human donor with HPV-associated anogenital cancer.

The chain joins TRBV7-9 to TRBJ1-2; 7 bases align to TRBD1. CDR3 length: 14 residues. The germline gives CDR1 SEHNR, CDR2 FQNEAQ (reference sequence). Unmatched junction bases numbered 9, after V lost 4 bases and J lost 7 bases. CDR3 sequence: CASSSPGGGGGYTF. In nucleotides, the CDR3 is TGTGCCAGCAGCTCCCCGGGAGGGGGCGGTGGCTACACCTTC.

CDR3 amino acids: CASSPTRRGTGILYGYTF. In DNA, the CDR3 is TGTGCCAGCAGCCCCACCCGGCGGGGGACAGGAATTCTCTATGGCTACACCTTC. This sequence joins TRBV2 and TRBJ1-2, with 8 bases identical to TRBD1. V shed 6 bases, J shed 4 bases, and the junction held 19 bases outside the gene matches. The CDR3 runs 18 residues. Looked up from germline, CDR1 is SNHLY and CDR2 is FYNNEI.

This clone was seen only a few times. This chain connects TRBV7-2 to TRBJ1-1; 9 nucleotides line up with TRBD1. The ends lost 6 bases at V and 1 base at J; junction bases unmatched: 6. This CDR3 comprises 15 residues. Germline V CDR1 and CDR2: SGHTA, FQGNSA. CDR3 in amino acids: CASRWDRVSNTEAFF. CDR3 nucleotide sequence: TGTGCCAGCAGATGGGACAGGGTATCGAACACTGAAGCTTTCTTT. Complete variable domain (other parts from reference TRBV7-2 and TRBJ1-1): GAGVSQSPSNKVTEKGKDVELRCDPISGHTALYWYRQSLGQGLEFLIYFQGNSAPDKSGLPSDRFSAERTGGSVSTLTIQRTQQEDSAVYLCASRWDRVSNTEAFFGQGTRLTVV.

In nucleotides, the CDR3 is TGTGCCAGCAGTTCCCACCGGAACCGGGCCGAGCAGTACTTC. Translation: CASSSHRNRAEQYF. The V call is TRBV28, the J call TRBJ2-7; no definite D call. CDR1 and CDR2 from the germline V gene are MDHEN and SYDVKM. Trimming left V 4 bases short and J 6 bases short, with 16 bases between. This CDR3 spans 14 amino acids.

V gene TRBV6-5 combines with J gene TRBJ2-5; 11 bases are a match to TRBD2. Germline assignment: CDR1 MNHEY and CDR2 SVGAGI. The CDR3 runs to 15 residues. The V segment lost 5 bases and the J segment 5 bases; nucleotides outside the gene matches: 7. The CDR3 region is CASSTIAGGRETQYF. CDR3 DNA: TGTGCCAGCAGTACCATAGCGGGGGGGCGGGAGACCCAGTACTTC.

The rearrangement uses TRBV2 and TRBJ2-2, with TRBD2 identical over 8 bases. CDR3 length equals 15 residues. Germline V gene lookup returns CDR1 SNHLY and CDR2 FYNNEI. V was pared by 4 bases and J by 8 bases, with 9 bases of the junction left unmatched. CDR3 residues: CASSGGLVLPGELFF. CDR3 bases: TGTGCCAGCAGTGGGGGACTAGTGTTGCCTGGGGAGCTGTTTTTT.

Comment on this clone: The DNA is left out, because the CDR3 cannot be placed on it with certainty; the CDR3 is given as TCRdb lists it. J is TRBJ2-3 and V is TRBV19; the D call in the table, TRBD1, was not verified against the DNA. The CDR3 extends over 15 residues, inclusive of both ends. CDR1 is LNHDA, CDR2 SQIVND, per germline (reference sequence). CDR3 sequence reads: CASIKRWGIKIRSIF.

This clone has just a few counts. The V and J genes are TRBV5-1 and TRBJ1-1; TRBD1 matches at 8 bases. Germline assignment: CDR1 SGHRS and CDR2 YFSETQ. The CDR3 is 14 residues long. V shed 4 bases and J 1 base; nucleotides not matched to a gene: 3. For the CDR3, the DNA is TGCGCCAGCAGCGCCGGGACAGGGAACACTGAAGCTTTCTTT. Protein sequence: CASSAGTGNTEAFF.

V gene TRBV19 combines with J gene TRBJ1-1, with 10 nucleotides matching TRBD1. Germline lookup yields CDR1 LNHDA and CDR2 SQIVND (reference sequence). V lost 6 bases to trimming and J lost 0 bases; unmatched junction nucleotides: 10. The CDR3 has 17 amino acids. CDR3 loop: CASSPRRDRGLNTEAFF. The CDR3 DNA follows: TGTGCCAGTAGCCCGAGGCGGGACAGGGGTTTGAACACTGAAGCTTTCTTT.